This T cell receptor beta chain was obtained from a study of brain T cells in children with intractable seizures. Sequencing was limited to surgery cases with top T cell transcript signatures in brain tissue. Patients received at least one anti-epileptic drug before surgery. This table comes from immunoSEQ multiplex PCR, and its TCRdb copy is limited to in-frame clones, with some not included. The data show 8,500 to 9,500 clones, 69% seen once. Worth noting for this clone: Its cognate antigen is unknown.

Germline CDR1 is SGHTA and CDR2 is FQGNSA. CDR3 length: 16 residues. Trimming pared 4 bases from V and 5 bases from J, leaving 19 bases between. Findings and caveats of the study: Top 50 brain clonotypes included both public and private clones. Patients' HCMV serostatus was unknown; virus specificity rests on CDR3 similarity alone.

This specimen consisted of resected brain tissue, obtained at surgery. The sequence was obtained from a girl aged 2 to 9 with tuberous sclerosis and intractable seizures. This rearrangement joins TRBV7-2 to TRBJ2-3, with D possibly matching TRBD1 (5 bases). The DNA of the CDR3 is TGTGCCAGCAGCTCCGTGGGGCTATCACCCGAAGATACGCAGTATTTT. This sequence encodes CASSSVGLSPEDTQYF.